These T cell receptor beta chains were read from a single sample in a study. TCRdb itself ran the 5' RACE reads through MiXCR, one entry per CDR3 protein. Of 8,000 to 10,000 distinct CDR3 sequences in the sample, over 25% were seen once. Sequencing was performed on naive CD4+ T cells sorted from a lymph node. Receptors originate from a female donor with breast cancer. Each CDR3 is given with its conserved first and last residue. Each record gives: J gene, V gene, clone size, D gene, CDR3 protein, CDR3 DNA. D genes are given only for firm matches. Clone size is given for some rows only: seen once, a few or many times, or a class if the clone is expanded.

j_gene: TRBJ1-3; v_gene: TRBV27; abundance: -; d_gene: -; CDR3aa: CASSPRGLSGNTIYF; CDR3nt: TGTGCCAGCAGTCCCCGGGGCCTCTCTGGAAACACCATATATTTT
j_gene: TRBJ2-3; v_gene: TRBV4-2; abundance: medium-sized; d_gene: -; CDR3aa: CASRGVATTSTDTQYF; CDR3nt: TGTGCCAGCAGGGGGGTCGCAACCACGAGCACAGATACGCAGTATTTT
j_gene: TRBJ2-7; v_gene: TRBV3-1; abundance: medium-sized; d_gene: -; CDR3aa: CASSSHPGAEQYF; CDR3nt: TGTGCCAGCAGCTCACACCCCGGGGCCGAGCAGTACTTC
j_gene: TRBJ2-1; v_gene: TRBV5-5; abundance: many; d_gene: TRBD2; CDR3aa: CASSQKRLAEYNEQFF; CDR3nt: TGTGCCAGCAGCCAGAAGCGACTAGCGGAATACAATGAGCAGTTCTTC
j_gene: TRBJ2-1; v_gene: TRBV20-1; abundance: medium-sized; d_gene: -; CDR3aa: CSALLGTGHEQFF; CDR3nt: TGCAGTGCTCTACTAGGTACGGGCCATGAGCAGTTCTTC
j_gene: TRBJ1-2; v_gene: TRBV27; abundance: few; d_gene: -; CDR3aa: CASSLFADNPYGYTF; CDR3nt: TGTGCCAGCAGTTTATTCGCCGACAATCCCTATGGCTACACCTTC
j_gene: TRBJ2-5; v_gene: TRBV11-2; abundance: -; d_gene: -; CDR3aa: CASSRAFQETQYF; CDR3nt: TGTGCCAGCAGCCGAGCCTTCCAAGAGACCCAGTACTTC
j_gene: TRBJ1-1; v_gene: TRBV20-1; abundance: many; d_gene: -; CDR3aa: CSARGGALNTEAFF; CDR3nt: TGCAGTGCTAGGGGCGGGGCGTTGAACACTGAAGCTTTCTTT
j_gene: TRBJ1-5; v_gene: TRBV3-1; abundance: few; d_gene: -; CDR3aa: CASSPNMGGGPKPQHF; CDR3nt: TGTGCCAGCAGCCCAAATATGGGAGGTGGACCCAAGCCCCAGCATTTT
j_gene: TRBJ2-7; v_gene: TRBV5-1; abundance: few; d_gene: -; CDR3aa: CATSTEAGEQYF; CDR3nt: TGCGCCACTTCAACGGAGGCCGGCGAGCAGTACTTC
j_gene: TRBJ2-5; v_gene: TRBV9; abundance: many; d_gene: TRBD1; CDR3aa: CASSVDRGETQYF; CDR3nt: TGTGCCAGCAGCGTAGACAGGGGAGAGACCCAGTACTTC
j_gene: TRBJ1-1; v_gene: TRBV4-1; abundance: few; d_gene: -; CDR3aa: CASSHFSFEAFF; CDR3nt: TGCGCCAGCAGCCACTTTTCCTTTGAAGCTTTCTTT
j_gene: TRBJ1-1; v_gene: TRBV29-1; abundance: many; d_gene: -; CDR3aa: CSVVWGGSPNTEAFF; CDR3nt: TGCAGCGTTGTTTGGGGCGGGAGCCCGAACACTGAAGCTTTCTTT
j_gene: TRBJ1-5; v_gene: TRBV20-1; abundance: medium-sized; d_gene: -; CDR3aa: CSASFEQVNQPQHF; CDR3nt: TGCAGTGCTAGTTTCGAACAGGTCAATCAGCCCCAGCATTTT
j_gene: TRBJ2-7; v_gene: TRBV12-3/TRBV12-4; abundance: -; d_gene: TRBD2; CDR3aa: CATKVASGYEQYF; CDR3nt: TGTGCCACCAAGGTGGCTAGCGGGTACGAGCAGTACTTC
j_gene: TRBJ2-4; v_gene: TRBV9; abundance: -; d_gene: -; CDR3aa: CASSRTRRGIQYF; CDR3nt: TGTGCCAGCAGCCGGACACGAAGGGGCATTCAGTACTTC
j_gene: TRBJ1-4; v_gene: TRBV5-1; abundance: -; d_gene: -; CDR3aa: CASGLAWGSEEKLFF; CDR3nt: TGCGCCAGCGGCTTGGCATGGGGGTCGGAGGAAAAACTGTTTTTT
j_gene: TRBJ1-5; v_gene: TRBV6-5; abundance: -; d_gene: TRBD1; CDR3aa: CASSRDRGINHPQHF; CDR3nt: TGTGCCAGCAGTAGAGACAGGGGTATCAATCATCCCCAGCACTTT
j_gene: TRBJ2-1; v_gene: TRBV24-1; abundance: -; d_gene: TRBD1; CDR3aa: CATSDWTGQGLYNEQFF; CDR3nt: TGTGCCACCAGTGATTGGACGGGACAGGGACTATACAATGAGCAGTTCTTC
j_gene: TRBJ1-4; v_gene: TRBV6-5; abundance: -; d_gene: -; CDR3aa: CASSYPGTGGEKLSF; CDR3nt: TGTGCCAGCAGTTACCCCGGGACGGGGGGCGAAAAACTGTCTTTT
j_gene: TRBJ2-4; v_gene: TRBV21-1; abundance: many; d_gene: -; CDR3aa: CASSSFKPISGPKNIQYF; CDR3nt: TGTGCCAGCAGCTCTTTTAAGCCTATCTCTGGGCCCAAAAACATTCAGTACTTC
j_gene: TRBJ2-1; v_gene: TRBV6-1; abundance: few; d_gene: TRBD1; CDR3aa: CASRSSGTGIHEQFF; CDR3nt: TGTGCCAGCAGGTCCTCGGGGACAGGGATCCATGAGCAGTTCTTC
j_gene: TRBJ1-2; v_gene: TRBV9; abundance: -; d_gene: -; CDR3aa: CASSVIASPGVDGYTF; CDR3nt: TGTGCCAGCAGCGTGATAGCAAGCCCCGGGGTGGATGGCTACACCTTC
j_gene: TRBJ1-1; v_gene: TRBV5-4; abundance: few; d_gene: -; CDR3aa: CASSLGGGTEAFF; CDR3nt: TGTGCCAGCAGCCTAGGGGGAGGGACTGAAGCTTTCTTT
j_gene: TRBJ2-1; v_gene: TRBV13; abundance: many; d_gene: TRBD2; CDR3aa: CASSTLAGGVEQFF; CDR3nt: TGTGCCAGCAGCACTCTAGCGGGAGGCGTCGAGCAGTTCTTC
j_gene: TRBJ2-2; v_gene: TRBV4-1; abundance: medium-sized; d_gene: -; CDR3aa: CASSQDLGELFF; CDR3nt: TGCGCCAGCAGCCAAGATCTCGGGGAGCTGTTTTTT
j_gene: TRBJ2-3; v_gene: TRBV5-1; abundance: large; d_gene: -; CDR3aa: CASSFGQSTDTQYF; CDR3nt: TGCGCCAGCAGCTTTGGACAAAGCACAGATACGCAGTATTTT
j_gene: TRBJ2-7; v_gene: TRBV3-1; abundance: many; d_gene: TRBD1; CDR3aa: CASSPRQGVDEQYF; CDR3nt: TGTGCCAGCAGCCCCCGACAGGGCGTCGACGAGCAGTACTTC
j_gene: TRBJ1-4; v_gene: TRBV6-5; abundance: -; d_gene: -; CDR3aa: CASSAGWGDEELFF; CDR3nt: TGTGCCAGCAGTGCCGGGTGGGGGGATGAAGAACTGTTTTTT